This TCR beta chain came from a study of T cell repertoires in cytomegalovirus infection. Study details: HLA-B-restricted CMV epitopes that are well studied, plus recently identified HLA-C-restricted ones, were used by the study. The public TCR beta signatures pointed to both CMV infection and matching HLA type.

Whole-study results and caveats: Dominating the ex vivo response were TCR beta clonotypes that were CMV-specific and HLA-C-restricted.

This clonotype was counted between two and nine times. The antigen remains unidentified. Each CDR3 protein gets one entry after TCRdb re-called the reads with MiXCR. The sample lists around 900,000 distinct CDR3 sequences; roughly a third were seen once. Germline lookup yields CDR1 LGHNT and CDR2 FRNRAP. The CDR3 length is 12 residues. With 1 base removed from V and 8 bases from J, the gap between germline ends came to 8 bases. The gene calls are TRBV12-5 and TRBJ1-1, with D unclear. The sample was cultured CD8+ T cells from PBMCs, taken from culture after CMV antigen stimulation. The origin of this receptor is a human donor in good health (CMV status not recorded). Some clones in this sample may be carry-over from other donors' samples. In DNA form, the CDR3 reads TGTGCTAGTGGTTTGGATGCGGGGGAAGCTTTCTTT. Translated: CASGLDAGEAFF.